This TCR beta chain was captured by sequencing in a study of T-cell reconstitution after alpha-beta-depleted transplantation in children (dated by TCRdb to the mid-2010s). As for the study more broadly: Using TCR repertoire profiling, the study followed T-cell immune reconstitution in a quantitative way in children after TCRalphabeta/CD19-depleted allogeneic hematopoietic cell transplantation.

CDR1 is given as SGHRS and CDR2 as YFSETQ, both from the germline V gene. From the cysteine up to the phenylalanine, the CDR3 has a length of 14 residues. Just the 42-base CDR3 DNA is kept, in frame starting at base 1. Deletion took 4 bases off V and 3 bases off J, with a span of 13 bases between the germline ends. The receptor library was made with PCR. TCRdb names Illumina HiSeq 2500 as the instrument used. TCR libraries were prepared with molecular barcoding, using unique molecular identifiers to normalize TCRbeta repertoire quantification. Clones were called with MiXCR by TCRdb after fastp trimmed the public reads at Q25, and only in-frame beta chains were retained. Each record represents a unique CDR3 protein, reported with the most common genes and DNA among its rows. Counted in this sample were about 110,000 distinct CDR3 sequences; 10% of them appeared once. The ten largest clones add up to roughly a third of the sample.

This clonotype counts as medium-sized (0.01 to 0.1%). Its antigen specificity is not known. It has no much larger one-base neighbor in the sample; base qualities were not kept. What the treatment or condition label conveys for this sample: allogeneic hematopoietic cell transplantation with graft depleted of TCRalphabeta T cells and CD19 B cells. The transplant recipients were children given TCRalphabeta/CD19-depleted allogeneic hematopoietic cell grafts. Points the paper makes about the study in general: About two months after transplant, the apparently early recovery of alphabetaT-cell counts reportedly depended on just several hundred clones that had expanded rapidly and came from non-depleted graft cells. Over the following months the frequencies of hyperexpanded clones went down, and after one year T-cell counts and TCRbeta diversity were mostly credited to newly produced T cells. In some patients, the high TCRbeta diversity seen at day 60 was put down to recipient T cells and intrathymic progenitors that had survived conditioning.

The chain is made from TRBV5-1 and TRBJ2-5, with a tentative D gene TRBD2 over 6 matching bases. Sequenced material: PBMCs, taken before TCRalphabeta/CD19-depleted stem cell transplant. The receptor was isolated from a boy aged 2 to 10 with acute lymphoblastic leukemia, due to receive a stem cell transplant. The CDR3 in this case is CASSLRGTEETQYF. The DNA sequence is TGCGCCAGCAGCCTGCGGGGAACCGAAGAGACCCAGTACTTC.